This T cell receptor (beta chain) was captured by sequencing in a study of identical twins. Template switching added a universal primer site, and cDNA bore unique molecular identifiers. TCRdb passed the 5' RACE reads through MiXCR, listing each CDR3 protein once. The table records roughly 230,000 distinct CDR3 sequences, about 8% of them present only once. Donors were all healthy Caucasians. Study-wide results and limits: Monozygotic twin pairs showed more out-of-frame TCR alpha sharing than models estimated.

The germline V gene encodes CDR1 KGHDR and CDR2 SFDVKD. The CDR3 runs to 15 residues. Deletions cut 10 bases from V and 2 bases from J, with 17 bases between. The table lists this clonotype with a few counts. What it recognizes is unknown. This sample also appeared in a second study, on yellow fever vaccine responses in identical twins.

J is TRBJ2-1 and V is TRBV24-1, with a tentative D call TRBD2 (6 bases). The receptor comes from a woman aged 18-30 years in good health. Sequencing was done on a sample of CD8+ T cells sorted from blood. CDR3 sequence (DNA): TGTGCCACTGCTGCCGGGAGCAGCACCTACAATGAGCAGTTCTTC. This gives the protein CATAAGSSTYNEQFF.